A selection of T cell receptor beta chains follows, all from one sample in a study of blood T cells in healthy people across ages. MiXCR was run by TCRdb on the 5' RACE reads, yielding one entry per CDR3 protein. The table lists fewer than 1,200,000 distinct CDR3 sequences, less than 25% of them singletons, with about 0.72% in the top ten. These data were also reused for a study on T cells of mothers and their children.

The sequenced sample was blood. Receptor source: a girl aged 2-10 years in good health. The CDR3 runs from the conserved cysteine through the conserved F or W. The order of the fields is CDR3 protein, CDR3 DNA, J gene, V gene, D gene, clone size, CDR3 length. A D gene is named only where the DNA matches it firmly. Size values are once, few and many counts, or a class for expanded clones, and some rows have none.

CASSRSFGTEAFF TGTGCCAGCAGCCGATCTTTCGGCACTGAAGCTTTCTTT TRBJ1-1 TRBV5-8 NA NA 13
CAISESLGQPNEQYF TGTGCCATCAGTGAGTCGCTAGGACAGCCAAATGAGCAGTACTTC TRBJ2-7 TRBV10-3 NA few 15
CASMEQLAGGYEQYF TGTGCCAGTATGGAGCAACTAGCGGGGGGATACGAGCAGTACTTC TRBJ2-7 TRBV19 TRBD2 NA 15
CASSPRDLVSGANVLTF TGTGCCAGCAGTCCCCGGGACTTAGTCTCTGGGGCCAACGTCCTGACTTTC TRBJ2-6 TRBV28 NA NA 17
CASGSPGTGDATNEKLFF TGTGCTAGTGGTTCTCCCGGGACAGGGGACGCAACTAATGAAAAACTGTTTTTT TRBJ1-4 TRBV12-5 TRBD1 NA 18
CASSLQGTSGFTDTQYF TGCGCCAGCAGCTTGCAGGGGACTAGCGGGTTCACAGATACGCAGTATTTT TRBJ2-3 TRBV5-1 TRBD2 NA 17
CASSFGSALSGEKLFF TGTGCCAGCAGTTTCGGAAGCGCTCTATCTGGAGAAAAACTGTTTTTT TRBJ1-4 TRBV12-3/TRBV12-4 NA NA 16
CASRETGTPEQYF TGTGCCAGCAGAGAAACCGGGACTCCCGAGCAGTACTTC TRBJ2-7 TRBV6-1 NA NA 13
CASRLRGGVNTEAFF TGTGCCAGCAGGCTCCGGGGAGGCGTGAACACTGAAGCTTTCTTT TRBJ1-1 TRBV7-2 NA NA 15
CASTFRGVKVEQFF TGTGCCAGCACCTTCCGAGGGGTTAAGGTTGAGCAGTTCTTC TRBJ2-1 TRBV11-2 NA few 14
CASSPLTADMNTEAFF TGTGCCAGCAGCCCATTGACGGCGGATATGAACACTGAAGCTTTCTTT TRBJ1-1 TRBV14 NA NA 16
CASSFLALGREQETQYF TGTGCCAGCAGTTTCTTGGCCCTCGGGCGAGAACAAGAGACCCAGTACTTC TRBJ2-5 TRBV28 NA NA 17
CASSLGTIQGNRSGANVLTF TGTGCCAGCAGCTTAGGCACCATACAGGGTAATCGGTCCGGGGCCAACGTCCTGACTTTC TRBJ2-6 TRBV7-9 NA few 20
CASTGGVPEAFF TGTGCCAGCACCGGGGGCGTCCCTGAAGCTTTCTTT TRBJ1-1 TRBV6-6 NA NA 12
CASSQEYEKLFF TGCGCCAGCAGCCAGGAATATGAAAAACTGTTTTTT TRBJ1-4 TRBV4-1 NA NA 12
CSARDRVDYSFEQYF TGCAGTGCTAGAGATCGGGTCGACTACTCCTTCGAGCAGTACTTC TRBJ2-7 TRBV20-1 NA few 15
CASSQERSAGGYEQYF TGCGCCAGCAGCCAAGAGAGGTCGGCGGGAGGCTACGAGCAGTACTTC TRBJ2-7 TRBV4-1 TRBD2 NA 16
CASSYGRGAYNDQFF TGTGCCAGCAGCTACGGGCGGGGGGCTTACAATGATCAGTTCTTC TRBJ2-1 TRBV12-3/TRBV12-4 TRBD2 NA 15
CASSLASGRGTGELFF TGTGCCAGCAGCTTAGCTAGCGGGAGGGGTACCGGGGAGCTGTTTTTT TRBJ2-2 TRBV7-2 TRBD2 NA 16
CASSLTQKNIQYF TGTGCCAGCAGCTTAACTCAAAAAAACATTCAGTACTTC TRBJ2-4 TRBV7-9 NA NA 13